These 17 T cell receptor beta chains were all obtained from the same sample, sequenced in a study of cytomegalovirus exposure and HLA in healthy donors. Sequencing used immunoSEQ multiplex PCR; TCRdb keeps in-frame clones, though not all of them. In the table there are 150,000 to 200,000 clones, around 80% of which are singletons. Source material: PBMCs. These receptors all come from a woman in her 30s in good health and CMV-seronegative.

The chain carries TRBV7-9 and TRBJ1-4, with D maybe TRBD1 (5 bases). CDR1 is SEHNR, CDR2 FQNEAQ, per germline (reference sequence). V gave up 5 bases and J gave up 8 bases, with 24 bases separating them. The CDR3 runs to 17 residues. CDR3 sequence: CASSPGRTRDGNEKLFF. The DNA of the CDR3 is TGTGCCAGCAGCCCAGGGAGGACCCGAGACGGAAACGAAAAACTGTTTTTT. Looking up the rest from reference TRBV7-9 and TRBJ1-4 gives the full variable domain: DTGVSQNPRHKITKRGQNVTFRCDPISEHNRLYWYRQTLGQGPEFLTYFQNEAQLEKSRLLSDRFSAERPKGSFSTLEIQRTEQGDSAMYLCASSPGRTRDGNEKLFFGSGTQLSVL.

The chain uses TRBV6-5 and TRBJ2-7; 9 nucleotides align to TRBD1. This CDR3 is built from 14 residues. Losses at the gene ends were 5 bases for V and 4 bases for J; bases not matched to a gene: 6. CDR1 and CDR2 (germline): MNHEY, SVGAGI. This chain's CDR3 is CASSTRDRAYEQYF. The CDR3 nucleotides read TGTGCCAGCAGTACCCGGGACAGGGCTTACGAGCAGTACTTC.

The chain uses TRBV6-1 and TRBJ2-7; tentatively, D is TRBD2 (6 bases). Trimming removed 8 bases at V and 3 bases at J, with 11 bases between. CDR1 and CDR2 (germline): MNHNS, SASEGT. The CDR3 is 12 amino acids. For the CDR3, the DNA is TGTGCCAGCGGAGCGGGTGGCTACGAGCAGTACTTC. Protein: CASGAGGYEQYF.

The chain links TRBV6-1 to TRBJ1-3; D is ambiguous. The CDR3 sequence is 15 residues long. CDR1 MNHNS and CDR2 SASEGT come from the germline V gene. V lost 4 bases and J 0 bases, leaving 10 bases between the germline ends. CDR3 residues: CASSGGWYSGNTIYF. The CDR3 bases are TGTGCCAGCAGTGGAGGGTGGTACTCTGGAAACACCATATATTTT.

The gene calls are TRBV7-3 and TRBJ2-7; a possible D gene is TRBD2 (7 bases). Per the germline V gene, CDR1 is SGHTA and CDR2 is FQGTGA. The germline V and J ends were trimmed by 5 bases and 0 bases, with 14 bases remaining between them. CDR3 size: 15 residues. Here the CDR3 DNA reads TGTGCCAGCAGCACAGGGAGGGGTAGCTCCTACGAGCAGTACTTC. This encodes CASSTGRGSSYEQYF.

The CDR3 reads CASSLVQDSPLHF. CDR3 DNA: TGTGCCAGCAGCTTAGTACAAGATTCACCCCTCCACTTT. The chain uses TRBV7-6 and TRBJ1-6; D is uncertain. The CDR3 extends over 13 amino acids. Germline-derived CDR1 and CDR2 are SGHVS and FNYEAQ. V lost 1 base, J lost 8 bases, and 6 bases lay in between.

The V and J genes are TRBV18 and TRBJ2-7; possibly TRBD2 for D (6 bases). The CDR3 sequence is 14 residues long. V lost 3 bases, J lost 9 bases, and 18 bases lay in between. The germline CDR1 and CDR2 sequences are KGHSH and LQKENI. The CDR3: CASSPPSGGIGQYF. The CDR3 coding sequence is TGTGCCAGCTCACCGCCCTCAGGAGGGATCGGGCAGTACTTC.

The V call is TRBV9, the J call TRBJ2-1; 8 bases map to TRBD2. The J segment lost 4 bases and the V segment lost 4 bases, leaving 4 bases of the junction unmatched. From germline, CDR1 is SGDLS and CDR2 YYNGEE. The CDR3 totals 14 residues. The CDR3, as DNA: TGTGCCAGCAGCACCCAGCGGGGGTACAATGAGCAGTTCTTC. Translated, it gives CASSTQRGYNEQFF.

The table lists this clone with a count of one. Here the CDR3 DNA reads TGTGCCAGCTCACCAGGGACACAAGGAAACACCATATATTTT. Amino acid sequence: CASSPGTQGNTIYF. V and J are TRBV18 and TRBJ1-3; weak D call: TRBD1 (6 bases). Germline V gene sequence: CDR1 KGHSH, CDR2 LQKENI. The CDR3 totals 14 residues. Trimming left V 2 bases short and J 4 bases short, with 9 bases between.

The chain couples TRBV5-1 to TRBJ2-7, with D perhaps matching TRBD1 (6 bases). The V end was cut by 3 bases, the J end by 4 bases, with 14 bases between. The V gene's germline CDR1 is SGHRS and CDR2 YFSETQ. This CDR3 is built from 14 residues. The CDR3 DNA is TGCGCCAGCAGCTCATGGGCAGGGGAATACGAGCAGTACTTC. Protein sequence: CASSSWAGEYEQYF. The whole variable domain, filled in from reference TRBV5-1 and TRBJ2-7, reads KAGVTQTPRYLIKTRGQQVTLSCSPISGHRSVSWYQQTPGQGLQFLFEYFSETQRNKGNFPGRFSGRQFSNSRSEMNVSTLELGDSALYLCASSSWAGEYEQYFGPGTRLTVT.

The chain carries TRBV2 and TRBJ1-4; 9 nucleotides line up with TRBD1. CDR1 is SNHLY, CDR2 FYNNEI, per germline. This CDR3 comprises 15 residues. The J segment lost 4 bases and the V segment lost 3 bases, leaving 3 bases of the junction unmatched. This chain's CDR3 is CASSETGGFNEKLFF. The CDR3 nucleotides read TGTGCCAGCAGTGAGACAGGGGGTTTTAATGAAAAACTGTTTTTT.

The V and J genes are TRBV5-6 and TRBJ1-1, with D unresolved. Trimming shortened V by 4 bases and J by 4 bases, and 14 bases separated the two germline ends. The CDR3 is made up of 14 amino acids. Germline V lookup: CDR1 SGHDT, CDR2 YYEEEE. The chain's CDR3 is CASSLPGAGTEAFF. CDR3 in DNA: TGTGCCAGCAGCCTCCCAGGTGCGGGCACTGAAGCTTTCTTT. The variable domain in full, with the rest retrieved from reference TRBV5-6 and TRBJ1-1, is DAGVTQSPTHLIKTRGQQVTLRCSPKSGHDTVSWYQQALGQGPQFIFQYYEEEERQRGNFPDRFSGHQFPNYSSELNVNALLLGDSALYLCASSLPGAGTEAFFGQGTRLTVV.

This clone was detected a few times. The rearrangement joins TRBV18 to TRBJ2-7, with 7 bases fitting TRBD2. With 2 bases clipped from V and 5 bases from J, the junction kept 12 bases outside the gene matches. This CDR3 spans 16 amino acids. The germline CDR1 and CDR2 sequences are KGHSH and LQKENI. CDR3 residues: CASSPLGGGRRDEQYF. The CDR3 nucleotides are TGTGCCAGCTCACCATTAGGCGGCGGGAGAAGAGACGAGCAGTACTTC.

This clone was detected only a few times. The V call is TRBV2, the J call TRBJ1-6; 9 bases are shared with TRBD1. The CDR3 is 15 amino acids. Germline lookup yields CDR1 SNHLY and CDR2 FYNNEI. V lost 3 bases and J lost 6; bases outside the gene matches: 3. CDR3 nucleotides: TGTGCCAGCAGTGACGGGGACAGGGTTAATTCACCCCTCCACTTT. Encoded protein: CASSDGDRVNSPLHF.

This clone came up once. This sequence joins TRBV18 and TRBJ1-4, with 9 bases identical to TRBD1. The CDR3 extends over 14 amino acids. Germline V gene lookup returns CDR1 KGHSH and CDR2 LQKENI. The trim removed 6 bases at V and 7 bases at J, leaving 6 bases unmatched. CDR3 in amino acids: CASSPTGGGEKLFF. The CDR3 coding sequence is TGTGCCAGCTCGCCGACAGGGGGAGGTGAAAAACTGTTTTTT.

This clone was observed a few times. The chain joins TRBV5-8 to TRBJ1-5, with D perhaps matching TRBD1 (6 bases). Looked up from germline, CDR1 is SGHTS and CDR2 is YDEGEE. The CDR3 consists of 15 residues. V lost 4 bases, J lost 3 bases, and 14 bases lay in between. CDR3 residues: CASSLGTGHNQPQHF. The CDR3 coding sequence is TGTGCCAGCAGCCTTGGTACAGGGCACAATCAGCCCCAGCATTTT. The full variable domain, with the rest looked up from reference TRBV5-8 and TRBJ1-5, is EAGVTQSPTHLIKTRGQQATLRCSPISGHTSVYWYQQALGLGLQFLLWYDEGEERNRGNFPPRFSGRQFPNYSSELNVNALELEDSALYLCASSLGTGHNQPQHFGDGTRLSIL.

The V gene is TRBV5-1, the J gene TRBJ1-1; 9 bases are shared with TRBD1. Trimming cost V 4 bases and J 5 bases; bases outside gene matches: 3. This CDR3 comprises 13 residues. Germline V gene sequence: CDR1 SGHRS, CDR2 YFSETQ. The CDR3 spells CASSLGTGTEAFF. CDR3 DNA sequence: TGCGCCAGCAGCCTGGGGACAGGGACTGAAGCTTTCTTT.